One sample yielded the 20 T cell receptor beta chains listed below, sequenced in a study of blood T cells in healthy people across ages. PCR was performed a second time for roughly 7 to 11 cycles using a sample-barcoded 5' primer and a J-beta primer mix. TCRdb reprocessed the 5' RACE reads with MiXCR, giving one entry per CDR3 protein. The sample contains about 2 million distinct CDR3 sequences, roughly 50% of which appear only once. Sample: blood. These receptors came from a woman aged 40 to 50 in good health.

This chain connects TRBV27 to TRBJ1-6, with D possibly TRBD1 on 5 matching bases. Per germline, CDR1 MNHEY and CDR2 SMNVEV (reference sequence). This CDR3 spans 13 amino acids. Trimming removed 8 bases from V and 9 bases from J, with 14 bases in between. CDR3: CASSRGMGSPLHF. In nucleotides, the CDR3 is TGTGCCAGCTCTCGGGGCATGGGTTCACCCCTCCACTTT.

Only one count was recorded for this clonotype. The chain's CDR3 is CASSQYPGTEYEQYF. As DNA, the CDR3 is TGTGCCAGCAGTCAGTATCCCGGGACAGAATACGAGCAGTACTTC. V and J are TRBV6-5 and TRBJ2-4; 7 nucleotides match TRBD1. The better agreement between TRBJ2-7 and the DNA end casts doubt on the J call. The CDR3 loop spans 15 amino acids. The germline V gene encodes CDR1 MNHEY and CDR2 SVGAGI.

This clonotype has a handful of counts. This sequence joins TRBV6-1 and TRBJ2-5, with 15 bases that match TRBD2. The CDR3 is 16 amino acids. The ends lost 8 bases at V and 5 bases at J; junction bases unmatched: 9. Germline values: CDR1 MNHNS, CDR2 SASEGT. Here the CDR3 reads CASVGLAGGLFETQYF. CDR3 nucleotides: TGTGCCAGCGTCGGACTAGCGGGGGGGCTATTCGAGACCCAGTACTTC.

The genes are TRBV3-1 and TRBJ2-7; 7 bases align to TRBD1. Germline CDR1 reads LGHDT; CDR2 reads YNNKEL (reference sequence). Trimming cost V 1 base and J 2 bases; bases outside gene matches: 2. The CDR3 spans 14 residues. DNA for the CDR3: TGTGCCAGCAGCCAAGCCGGGACAGCCTACGAGCAGTACTTC. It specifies CASSQAGTAYEQYF.

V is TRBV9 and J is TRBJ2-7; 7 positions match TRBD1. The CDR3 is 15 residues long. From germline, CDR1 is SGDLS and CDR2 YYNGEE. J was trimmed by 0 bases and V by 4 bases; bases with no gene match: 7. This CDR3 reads CASSCRQGVSYEQYF. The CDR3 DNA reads TGTGCCAGCAGCTGTCGACAGGGAGTCTCCTACGAGCAGTACTTC.

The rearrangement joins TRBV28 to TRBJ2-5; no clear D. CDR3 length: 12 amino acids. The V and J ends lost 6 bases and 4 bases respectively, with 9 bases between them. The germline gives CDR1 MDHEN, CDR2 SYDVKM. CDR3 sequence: CASRQVSETQYF. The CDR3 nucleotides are TGTGCCAGCAGGCAGGTTTCAGAGACCCAGTACTTC.

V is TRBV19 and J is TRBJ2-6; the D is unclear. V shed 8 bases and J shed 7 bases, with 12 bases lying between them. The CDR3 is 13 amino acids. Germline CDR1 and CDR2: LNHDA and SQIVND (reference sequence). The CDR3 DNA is TGTGCCAGTCGAGTGGTCGGAGCCAACGTCCTGACTTTC. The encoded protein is CASRVVGANVLTF.

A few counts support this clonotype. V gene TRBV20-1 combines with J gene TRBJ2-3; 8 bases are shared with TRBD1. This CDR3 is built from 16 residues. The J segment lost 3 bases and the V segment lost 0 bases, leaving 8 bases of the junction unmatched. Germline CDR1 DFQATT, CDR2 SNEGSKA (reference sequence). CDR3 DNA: TGCAGTGCTAGAGATTCATGGACAGGGTGGACAGATACGCAGTATTTT. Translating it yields CSARDSWTGWTDTQYF.

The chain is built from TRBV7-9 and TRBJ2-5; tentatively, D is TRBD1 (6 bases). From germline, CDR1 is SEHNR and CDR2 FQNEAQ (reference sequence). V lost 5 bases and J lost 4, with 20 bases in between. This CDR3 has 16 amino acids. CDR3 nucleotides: TGTGCCAGCAGCCCCTCCCCAGGGGTTTATTCAGAGACCCAGTACTTC. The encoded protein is CASSPSPGVYSETQYF.

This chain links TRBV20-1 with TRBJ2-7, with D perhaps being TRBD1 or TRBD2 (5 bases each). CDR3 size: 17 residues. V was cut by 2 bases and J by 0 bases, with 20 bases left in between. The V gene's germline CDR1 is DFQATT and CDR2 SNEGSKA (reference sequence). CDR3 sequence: CSARKGWGTLSSYEQYF. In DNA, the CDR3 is TGCAGTGCTAGAAAAGGTTGGGGGACCCTGAGCTCCTACGAGCAGTACTTC.

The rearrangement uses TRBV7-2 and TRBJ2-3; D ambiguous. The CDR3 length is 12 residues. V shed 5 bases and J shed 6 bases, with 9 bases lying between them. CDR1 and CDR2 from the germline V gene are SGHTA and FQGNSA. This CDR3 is CASSAPRDTQYF. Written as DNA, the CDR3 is TGTGCCAGCAGCGCACCGAGGGATACGCAGTATTTT.

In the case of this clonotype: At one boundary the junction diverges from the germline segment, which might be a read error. The CDR3 spells CASTLTGTTYGYTF. CDR3 in DNA: TGTGCCAGCACTTTAACCGGGACGACGTATGGCTACACCTTC. This chain uses TRBV12-3 or TRBV12-4 with TRBJ1-2; D might be TRBD1 (5 bases). The CDR3 is 14 amino acids.

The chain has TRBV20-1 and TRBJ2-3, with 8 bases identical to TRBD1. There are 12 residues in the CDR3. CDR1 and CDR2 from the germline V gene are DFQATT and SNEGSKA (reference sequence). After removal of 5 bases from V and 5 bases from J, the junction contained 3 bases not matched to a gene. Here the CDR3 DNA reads TGCAGTGCTCGACAGGGGCAAGATACGCAGTATTTT. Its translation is CSARQGQDTQYF.

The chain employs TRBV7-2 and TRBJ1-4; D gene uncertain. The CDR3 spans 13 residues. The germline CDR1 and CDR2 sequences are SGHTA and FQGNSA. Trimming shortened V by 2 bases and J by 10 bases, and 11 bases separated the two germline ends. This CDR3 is CASSLPTPGKLFF. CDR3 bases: TGTGCCAGCAGCTTACCGACCCCCGGAAAACTGTTTTTT.

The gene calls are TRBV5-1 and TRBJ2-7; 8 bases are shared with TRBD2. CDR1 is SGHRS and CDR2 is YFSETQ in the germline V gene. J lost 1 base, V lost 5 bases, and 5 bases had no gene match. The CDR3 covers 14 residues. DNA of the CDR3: TGCGCCAGCAGGATTAGCGGGGCTTCCTACGAGCAGTACTTC. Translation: CASRISGASYEQYF.

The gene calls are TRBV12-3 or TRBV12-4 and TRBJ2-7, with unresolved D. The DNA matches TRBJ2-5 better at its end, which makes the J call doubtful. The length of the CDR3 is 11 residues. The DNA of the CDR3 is TGTGCCAGCAGTTTACAAAAGACCCAGTACTTC. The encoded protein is CASSLQKTQYF.

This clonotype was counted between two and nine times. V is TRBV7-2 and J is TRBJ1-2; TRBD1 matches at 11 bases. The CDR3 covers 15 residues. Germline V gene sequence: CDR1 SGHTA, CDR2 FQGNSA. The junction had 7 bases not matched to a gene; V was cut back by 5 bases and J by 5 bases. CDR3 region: CASSHRTGGAYGYTF. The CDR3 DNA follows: TGTGCCAGCAGCCACCGGACAGGGGGCGCGTATGGCTACACCTTC.

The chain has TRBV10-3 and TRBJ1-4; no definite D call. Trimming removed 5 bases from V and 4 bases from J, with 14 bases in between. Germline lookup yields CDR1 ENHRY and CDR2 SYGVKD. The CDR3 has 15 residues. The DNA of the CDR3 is TGTGCCATCAGTTCCGAAGGACGGATTAATGAAAAACTGTTTTTT. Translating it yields CAISSEGRINEKLFF.

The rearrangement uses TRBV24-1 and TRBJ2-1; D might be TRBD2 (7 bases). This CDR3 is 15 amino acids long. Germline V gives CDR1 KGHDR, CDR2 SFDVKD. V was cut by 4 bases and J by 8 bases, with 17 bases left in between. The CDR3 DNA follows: TGTGCCACCAGTGAGCCCCGGGGGGCGGCGGATGAGCAGTTCTTC. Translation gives CATSEPRGAADEQFF.

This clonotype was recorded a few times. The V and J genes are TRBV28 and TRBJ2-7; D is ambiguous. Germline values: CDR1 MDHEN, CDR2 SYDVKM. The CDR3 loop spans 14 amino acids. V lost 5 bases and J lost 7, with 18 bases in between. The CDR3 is CASSMPVGAREQYF. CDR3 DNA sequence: TGTGCCAGCAGTATGCCGGTTGGAGCGAGGGAGCAGTACTTC.